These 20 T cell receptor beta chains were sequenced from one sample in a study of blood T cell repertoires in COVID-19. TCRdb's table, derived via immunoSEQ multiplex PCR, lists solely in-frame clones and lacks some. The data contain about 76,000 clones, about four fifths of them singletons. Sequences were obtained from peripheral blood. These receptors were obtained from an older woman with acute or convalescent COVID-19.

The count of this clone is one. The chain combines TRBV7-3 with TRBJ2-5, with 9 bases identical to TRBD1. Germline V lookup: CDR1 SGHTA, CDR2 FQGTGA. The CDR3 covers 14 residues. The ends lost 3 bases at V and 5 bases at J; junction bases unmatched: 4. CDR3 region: CASSLTGGEETQYF. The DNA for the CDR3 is TGTGCCAGCAGCTTGACAGGGGGTGAGGAGACCCAGTACTTC.

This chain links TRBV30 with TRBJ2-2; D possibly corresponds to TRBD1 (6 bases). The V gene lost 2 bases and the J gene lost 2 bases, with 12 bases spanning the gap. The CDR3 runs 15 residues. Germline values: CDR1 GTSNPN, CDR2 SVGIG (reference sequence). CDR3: CAWSRQELNTGELFF. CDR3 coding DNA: TGTGCCTGGAGTAGACAGGAGCTCAACACCGGGGAGCTGTTTTTT.

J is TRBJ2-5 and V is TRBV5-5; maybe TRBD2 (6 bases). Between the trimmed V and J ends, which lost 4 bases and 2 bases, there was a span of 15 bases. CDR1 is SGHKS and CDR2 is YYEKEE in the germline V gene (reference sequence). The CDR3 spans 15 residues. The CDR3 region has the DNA TGTGCCAGCAGCCCTGGTCGGGGGTTTCAAGAGACCCAGTACTTC. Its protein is CASSPGRGFQETQYF.

The CDR3 here is CASSLGPAYEQYF. In DNA, the CDR3 is TGCGCCAGCAGCTTGGGGCCCGCCTACGAGCAGTACTTC. The chain uses TRBV5-1 and TRBJ2-7; D not certain. The germline CDR1 and CDR2 sequences are SGHRS and YFSETQ. This CDR3 comprises 13 residues. Trimming pared 0 bases from V and 2 bases from J, leaving 6 bases between.

CDR3 loop: CASSPLFDDRAGTEAFF. CDR3 coding DNA: TGTGCCAGCAGCCCCCTTTTCGACGACAGGGCCGGCACTGAAGCTTTCTTT. V gene TRBV28 combines with J gene TRBJ1-1; 7 bases are a match to TRBD1. The CDR3 consists of 17 residues. Germline CDR1 reads MDHEN; CDR2 reads SYDVKM. With 6 bases clipped from V and 4 bases from J, the junction kept 17 bases outside the gene matches. The full variable domain, in which reference TRBV28 and TRBJ1-1 provide the parts outside the CDR3, is DVKVTQSSRYLVKRTGEKVFLECVQDMDHENMFWYRQDPGLGLRLIYFSYDVKMKEKGDIPEGYSVSREKKERFSLILESASTNQTSMYLCASSPLFDDRAGTEAFFGQGTRLTVV.

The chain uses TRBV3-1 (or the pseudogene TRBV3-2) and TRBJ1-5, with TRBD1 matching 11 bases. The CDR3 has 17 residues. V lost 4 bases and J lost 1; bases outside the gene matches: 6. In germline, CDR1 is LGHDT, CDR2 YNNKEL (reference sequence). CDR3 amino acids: CASSPGQGAGSNQPQHF. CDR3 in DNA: TGTGCCAGCAGCCCAGGACAGGGGGCAGGGAGCAATCAGCCCCAGCATTTT.

In DNA, the CDR3 is TGTGCCAGCAGCGCGAGGGGGGGATCGACCTACGAGCAGTACTTC. Protein: CASSARGGSTYEQYF. The chain joins TRBV5-4 to TRBJ2-7, with TRBD2 as a possible D gene (7 bases). The CDR3 extends over 15 amino acids. Germline V gene sequence: CDR1 SGHNT, CDR2 YYREEE (reference sequence). Trimming left V 4 bases short and J 2 bases short, with 16 bases between.

CDR3 nucleotides: TGTGCCAGCAGCCAAGACGAGGTCCTTGGCTACACCTTC. This gives the protein CASSQDEVLGYTF. The J gene is TRBJ1-2, the V gene TRBV3-1 (or the pseudogene TRBV3-2), with D hard to call. The CDR3 has 13 amino acids. V was trimmed by 0 bases and J by 7 bases, leaving 9 bases between them. Germline V lookup: CDR1 LGHDT, CDR2 YNNKEL (reference sequence).

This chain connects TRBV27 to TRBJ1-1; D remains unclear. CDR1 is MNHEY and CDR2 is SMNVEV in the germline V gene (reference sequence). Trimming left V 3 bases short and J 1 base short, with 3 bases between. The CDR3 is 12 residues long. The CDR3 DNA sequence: TGTGCCAGCAGTTTCGGGAACACTGAAGCTTTCTTT. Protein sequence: CASSFGNTEAFF.

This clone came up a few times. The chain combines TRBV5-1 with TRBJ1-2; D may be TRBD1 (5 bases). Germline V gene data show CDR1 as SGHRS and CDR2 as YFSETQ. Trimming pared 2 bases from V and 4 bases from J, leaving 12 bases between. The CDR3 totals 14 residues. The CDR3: CASSLVRASYGYTF. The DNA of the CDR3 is TGCGCCAGCAGCTTAGTCAGGGCGAGCTATGGCTACACCTTC.

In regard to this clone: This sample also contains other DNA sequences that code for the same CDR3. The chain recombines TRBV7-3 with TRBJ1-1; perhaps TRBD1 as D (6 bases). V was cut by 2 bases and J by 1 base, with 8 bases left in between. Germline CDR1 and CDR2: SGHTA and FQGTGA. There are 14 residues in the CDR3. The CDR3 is CASSLSGENTEAFF. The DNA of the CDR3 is TGTGCCAGCAGCTTATCAGGGGAGAACACTGAAGCTTTCTTT.

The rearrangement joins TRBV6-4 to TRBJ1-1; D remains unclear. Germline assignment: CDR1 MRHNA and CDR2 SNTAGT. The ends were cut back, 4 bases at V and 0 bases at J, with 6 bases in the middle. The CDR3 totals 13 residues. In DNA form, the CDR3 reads TGTGCCAGCAGTGTGTCGTTGAACACTGAAGCTTTCTTT. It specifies CASSVSLNTEAFF.

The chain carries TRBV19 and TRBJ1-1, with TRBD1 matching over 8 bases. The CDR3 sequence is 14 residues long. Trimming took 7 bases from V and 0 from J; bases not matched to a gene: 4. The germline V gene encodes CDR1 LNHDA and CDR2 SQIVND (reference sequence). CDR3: CASNRGTMNTEAFF. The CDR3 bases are TGTGCCAGTAACAGGGGGACTATGAACACTGAAGCTTTCTTT.

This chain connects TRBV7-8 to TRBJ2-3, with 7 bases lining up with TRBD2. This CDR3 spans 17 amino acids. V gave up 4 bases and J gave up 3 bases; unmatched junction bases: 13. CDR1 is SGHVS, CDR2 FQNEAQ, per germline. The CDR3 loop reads CASSSRPPAGKTDTQYF. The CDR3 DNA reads TGTGCCAGCAGCTCCAGACCGCCAGCGGGGAAAACAGATACGCAGTATTTT.

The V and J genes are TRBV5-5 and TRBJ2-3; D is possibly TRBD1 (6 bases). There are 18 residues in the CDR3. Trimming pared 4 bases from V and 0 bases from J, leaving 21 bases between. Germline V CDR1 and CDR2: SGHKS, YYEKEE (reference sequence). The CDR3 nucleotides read TGTGCCAGCAGCCCCCGATGGGAGACAGGTGGTAGCACAGATACGCAGTATTTT. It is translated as CASSPRWETGGSTDTQYF.

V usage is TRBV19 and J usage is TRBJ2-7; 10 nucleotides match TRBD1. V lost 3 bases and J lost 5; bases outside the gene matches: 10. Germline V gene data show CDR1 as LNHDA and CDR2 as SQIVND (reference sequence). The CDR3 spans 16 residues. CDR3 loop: CASSIGTGTGVDEQYF. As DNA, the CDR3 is TGTGCCAGTAGTATCGGGACCGGGACAGGGGTTGACGAGCAGTACTTC.

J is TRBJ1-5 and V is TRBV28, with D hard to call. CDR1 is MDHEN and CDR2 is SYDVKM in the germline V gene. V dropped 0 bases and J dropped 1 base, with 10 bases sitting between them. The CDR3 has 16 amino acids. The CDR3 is CASSLWGLRSNQPQHF. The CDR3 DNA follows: TGTGCCAGCAGTTTATGGGGCTTAAGGAGCAATCAGCCCCAGCATTTT. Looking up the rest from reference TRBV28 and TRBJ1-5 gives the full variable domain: DVKVTQSSRYLVKRTGEKVFLECVQDMDHENMFWYRQDPGLGLRLIYFSYDVKMKEKGDIPEGYSVSREKKERFSLILESASTNQTSMYLCASSLWGLRSNQPQHFGDGTRLSIL.

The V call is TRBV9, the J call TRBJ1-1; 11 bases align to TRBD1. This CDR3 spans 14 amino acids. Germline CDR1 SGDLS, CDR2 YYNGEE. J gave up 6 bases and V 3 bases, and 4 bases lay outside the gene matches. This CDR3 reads CASSGDRGVAEAFF. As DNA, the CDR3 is TGTGCCAGCAGCGGGGACAGGGGGGTGGCTGAAGCTTTCTTT.

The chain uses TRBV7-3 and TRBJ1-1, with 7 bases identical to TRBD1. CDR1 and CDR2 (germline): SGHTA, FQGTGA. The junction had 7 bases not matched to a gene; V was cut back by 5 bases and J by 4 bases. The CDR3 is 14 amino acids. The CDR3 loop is CASSQIPGGTEAFF. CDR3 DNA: TGTGCCAGCAGCCAAATTCCAGGGGGCACTGAAGCTTTCTTT.

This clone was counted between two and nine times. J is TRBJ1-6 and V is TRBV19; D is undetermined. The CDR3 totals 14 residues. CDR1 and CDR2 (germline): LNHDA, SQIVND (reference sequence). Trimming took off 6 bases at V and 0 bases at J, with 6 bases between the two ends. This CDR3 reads CASRTGSYNSPLHF. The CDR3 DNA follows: TGTGCCAGTAGAACCGGCTCCTATAATTCACCCCTCCACTTT.